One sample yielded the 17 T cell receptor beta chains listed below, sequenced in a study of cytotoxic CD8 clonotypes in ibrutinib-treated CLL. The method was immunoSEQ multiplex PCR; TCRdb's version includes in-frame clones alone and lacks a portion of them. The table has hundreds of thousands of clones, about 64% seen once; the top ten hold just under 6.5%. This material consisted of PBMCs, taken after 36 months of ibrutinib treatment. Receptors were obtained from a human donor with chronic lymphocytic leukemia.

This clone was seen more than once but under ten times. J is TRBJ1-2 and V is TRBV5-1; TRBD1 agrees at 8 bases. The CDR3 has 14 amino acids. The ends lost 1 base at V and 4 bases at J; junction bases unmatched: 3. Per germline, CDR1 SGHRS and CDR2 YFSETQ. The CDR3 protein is CASSLSGQVYGYTF. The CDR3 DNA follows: TGCGCCAGCAGCTTGTCGGGACAGGTCTATGGCTACACCTTC.

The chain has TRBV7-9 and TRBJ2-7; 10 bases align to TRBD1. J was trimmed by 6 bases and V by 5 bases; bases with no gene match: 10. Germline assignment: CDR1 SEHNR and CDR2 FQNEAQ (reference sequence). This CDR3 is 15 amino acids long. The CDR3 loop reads CASSLTGGVASEQYF. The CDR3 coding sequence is TGTGCCAGCAGCCTGACAGGGGGCGTCGCCTCCGAGCAGTACTTC.

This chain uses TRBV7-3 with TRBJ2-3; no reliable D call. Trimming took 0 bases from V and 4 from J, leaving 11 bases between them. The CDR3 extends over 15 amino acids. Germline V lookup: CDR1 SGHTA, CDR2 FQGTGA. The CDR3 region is CASSLTLVGADTQYF. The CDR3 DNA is TGTGCCAGCAGCTTAACGTTAGTAGGAGCAGATACGCAGTATTTT.

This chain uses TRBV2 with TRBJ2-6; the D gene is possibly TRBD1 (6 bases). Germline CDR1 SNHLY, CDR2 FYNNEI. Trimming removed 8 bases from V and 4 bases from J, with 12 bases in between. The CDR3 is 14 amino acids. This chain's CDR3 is CASHRQGGANVLTF. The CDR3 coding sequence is TGTGCCAGCCATCGGCAGGGGGGGGCCAACGTCCTGACTTTC.

The CDR3 DNA sequence: TGTGCCAGCAGCCAAGATATCAGGCCCGGGGAGCTGTTTTTT. Protein: CASSQDIRPGELFF. This chain connects TRBV14 to TRBJ2-2, with D uncertain. The germline V gene encodes CDR1 SGHDN and CDR2 FVKESK. Trimming pared 0 bases from V and 6 bases from J, leaving 8 bases between. CDR3 length: 14 amino acids.

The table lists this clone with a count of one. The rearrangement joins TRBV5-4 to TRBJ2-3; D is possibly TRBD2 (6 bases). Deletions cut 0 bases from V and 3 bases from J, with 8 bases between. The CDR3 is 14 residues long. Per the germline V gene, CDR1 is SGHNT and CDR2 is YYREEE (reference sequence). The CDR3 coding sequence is TGTGCCAGCAGCTTGGGGGGGGTAACAGATACGCAGTATTTT. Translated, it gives CASSLGGVTDTQYF.

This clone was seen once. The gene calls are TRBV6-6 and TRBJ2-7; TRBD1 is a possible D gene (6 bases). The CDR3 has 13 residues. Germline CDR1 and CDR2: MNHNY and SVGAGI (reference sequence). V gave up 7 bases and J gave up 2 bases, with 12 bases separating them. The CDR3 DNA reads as TGTGCCAGCACGGCAGGGGCGGCCTACGAGCAGTACTTC. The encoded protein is CASTAGAAYEQYF.

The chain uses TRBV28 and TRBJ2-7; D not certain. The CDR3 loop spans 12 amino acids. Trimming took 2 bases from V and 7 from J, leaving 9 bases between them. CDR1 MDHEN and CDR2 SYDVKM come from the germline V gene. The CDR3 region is CASSLTAIEQYF. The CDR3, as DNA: TGTGCCAGCAGTTTAACGGCCATAGAGCAGTACTTC.

The chain's CDR3 is CASSFTGARETQYF. In DNA, the CDR3 is TGCGCCAGCAGCTTTACAGGGGCTAGGGAGACCCAGTACTTC. This sequence joins TRBV5-1 and TRBJ2-5; TRBD1 matches 7 bases. V shed 2 bases and J 5 bases; nucleotides not matched to a gene: 6. The CDR3 is 14 amino acids. The germline gives CDR1 SGHRS, CDR2 YFSETQ. Combining the CDR3 with reference TRBV5-1 and TRBJ2-5 gives the whole variable domain KAGVTQTPRYLIKTRGQQVTLSCSPISGHRSVSWYQQTPGQGLQFLFEYFSETQRNKGNFPGRFSGRQFSNSRSEMNVSTLELGDSALYLCASSFTGARETQYFGPGTRLLVL.

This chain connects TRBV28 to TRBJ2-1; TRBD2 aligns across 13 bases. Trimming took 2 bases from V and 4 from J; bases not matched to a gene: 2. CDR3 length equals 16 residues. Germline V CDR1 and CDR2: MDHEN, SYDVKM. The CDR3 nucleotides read TGTGCCAGCAGTTTAAGGGGACTAGCGGGGTACAATGAGCAGTTCTTC. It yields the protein CASSLRGLAGYNEQFF.

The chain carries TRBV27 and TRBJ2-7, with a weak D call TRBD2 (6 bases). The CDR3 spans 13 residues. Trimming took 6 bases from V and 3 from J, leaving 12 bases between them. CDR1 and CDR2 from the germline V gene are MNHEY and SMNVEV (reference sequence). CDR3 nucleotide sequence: TGTGCCAGCAGCCGGGGCGGGGTCTACGAGCAGTACTTC. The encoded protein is CASSRGGVYEQYF.

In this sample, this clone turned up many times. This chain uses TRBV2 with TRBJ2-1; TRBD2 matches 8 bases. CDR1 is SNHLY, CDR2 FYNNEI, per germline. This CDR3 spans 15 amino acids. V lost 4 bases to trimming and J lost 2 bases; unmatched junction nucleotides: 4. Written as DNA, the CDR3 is TGTGCCAGCAGTGGGGAGCGGGGGACCTACAATGAGCAGTTCTTC. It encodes CASSGERGTYNEQFF.

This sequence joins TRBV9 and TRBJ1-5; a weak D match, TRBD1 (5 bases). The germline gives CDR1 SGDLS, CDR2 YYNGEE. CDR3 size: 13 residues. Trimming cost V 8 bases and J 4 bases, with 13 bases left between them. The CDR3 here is CASGLRDNQPQHF. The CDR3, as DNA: TGTGCCAGTGGGCTCAGGGATAATCAGCCCCAGCATTTT.

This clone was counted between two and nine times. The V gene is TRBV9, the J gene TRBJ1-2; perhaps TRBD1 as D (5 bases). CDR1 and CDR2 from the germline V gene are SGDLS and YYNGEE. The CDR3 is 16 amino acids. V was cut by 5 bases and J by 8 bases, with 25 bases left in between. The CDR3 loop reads CASSSLITGLEAGYTF. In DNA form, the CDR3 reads TGTGCCAGCAGTTCCCTCATCACAGGTCTCGAGGCAGGCTACACCTTC.

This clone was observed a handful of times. The CDR3 bases are TGTGCCAGCAGCCCAAGAGCGGCACCGTCGTGGGAGCAGTTCTTC. Protein sequence: CASSPRAAPSWEQFF. This chain uses TRBV7-3 with TRBJ2-1, with a possible D match to TRBD2 (5 bases). This CDR3 is built from 15 residues. Trimming took 5 bases from V and 10 from J, leaving 21 bases between them. From germline, CDR1 is SGHTA and CDR2 FQGTGA.

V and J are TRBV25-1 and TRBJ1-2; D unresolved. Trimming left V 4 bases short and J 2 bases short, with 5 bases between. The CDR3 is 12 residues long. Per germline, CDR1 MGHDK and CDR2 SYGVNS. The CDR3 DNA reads TGTGCCAGCAGTGCGGAGAACTATGGCTACACCTTC. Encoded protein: CASSAENYGYTF.

CDR3 in DNA: TGTGCCAGCAGCACGGGGGAGGGCACAGATACGCAGTATTTT. Translation gives CASSTGEGTDTQYF. The V call is TRBV2, the J call TRBJ2-3; possible D gene TRBD2, 6 bases. CDR1 SNHLY and CDR2 FYNNEI come from the germline V gene. V was shortened by 6 bases and J by 1 base, with 11 bases between the two germline ends. The length of the CDR3 is 14 residues. Using reference TRBV2 and TRBJ2-3 for the parts outside the CDR3, the full variable domain is EPEVTQTPSHQVTQMGQEVILRCVPISNHLYFYWYRQILGQKVEFLVSFYNNEISEKSEIFDDQFSVERPDGSNFTLKIRSTKLEDSAMYFCASSTGEGTDTQYFGPGTRLTVL.